The clone carrying this T cell receptor beta chain appeared many times. TCRdb ran MiXCR on the PCR reads and lists one entry per CDR3 protein. The sample contains 35,000 or so distinct CDR3 sequences, approximately 19% of which appear only once. The germline gives CDR1 PRHDT, CDR2 FYEKMQ (reference sequence). V lost 5 bases, J lost 2 bases, and 17 bases lay in between. This CDR3 is 16 amino acids long. This entry belongs to a study of molecular identifiers for immune sequencing clone quantification. The sequence was collected from a human donor in good health. Some libraries in this study had Jurkat cell RNA spiked in. The chain recombines TRBV13 with TRBJ2-3; weak D call: TRBD1 (7 bases). Material for sequencing was naive CD8+ T cells from blood, with Jurkat cell RNA spiked in. The subset is: FACS-sorted CD8+CD4-CCR7+CD45RA+ naive T cells. The CDR3 is CASSPRGASVTDTQYF. The DNA of the CDR3 is TGTGCCAGCAGCCCCAGGGGGGCGTCGGTCACAGATACGCAGTATTTT.